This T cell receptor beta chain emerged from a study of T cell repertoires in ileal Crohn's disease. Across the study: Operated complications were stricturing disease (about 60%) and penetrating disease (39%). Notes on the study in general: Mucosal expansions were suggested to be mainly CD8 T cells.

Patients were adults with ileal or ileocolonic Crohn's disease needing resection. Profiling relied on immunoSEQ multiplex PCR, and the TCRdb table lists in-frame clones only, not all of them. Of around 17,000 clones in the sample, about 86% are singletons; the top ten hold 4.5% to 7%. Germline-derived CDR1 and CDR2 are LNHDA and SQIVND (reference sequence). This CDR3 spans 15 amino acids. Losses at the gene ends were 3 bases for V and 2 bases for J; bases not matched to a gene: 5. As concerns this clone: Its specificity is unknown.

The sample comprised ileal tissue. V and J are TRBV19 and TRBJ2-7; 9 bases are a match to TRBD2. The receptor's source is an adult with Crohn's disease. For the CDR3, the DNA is TGTGCCAGTAGTATCTCGGGACTAGCTGCCTACGAGCAGTACTTC. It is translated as CASSISGLAAYEQYF. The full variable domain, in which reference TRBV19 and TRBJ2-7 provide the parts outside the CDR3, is DGGITQSPKYLFRKEGQNVTLSCEQNLNHDAMYWYRQDPGQGLRLIYYSQIVNDFQKGDIAEGYSVSREKKESFPLTVTSAQKNPTAFYLCASSISGLAAYEQYFGPGTRLTVT.